This T cell receptor beta chain stems from a study of blood T cells in healthy people across ages. There are 15 residues in the CDR3. The J segment lost 3 bases and the V segment lost 4 bases, leaving 5 bases of the junction unmatched. Germline CDR1 is SGHRS and CDR2 is YFSETQ. Next came a second PCR, run for about 7 to 12 cycles, which used a sample-barcoded 5' primer along with a J-beta primer mix. TCRdb reprocessed the 5' RACE reads with MiXCR, giving one entry per CDR3 protein. Among approximately 600,000 distinct CDR3 sequences, around three fifths were seen once, and the ten largest hold 30% to 40%. Per individual sample, total RNA of at least 5.5 micrograms was extracted.

Sequencing used blood. This receptor was taken from a man aged 55 to 70 in good health. The chain employs TRBV5-1 and TRBJ1-4, with TRBD1 matching over 8 bases. CDR3: CASSIQGASNEKLFF. The CDR3 DNA reads TGCGCCAGCAGCATTCAGGGGGCGTCTAATGAAAAACTGTTTTTT.